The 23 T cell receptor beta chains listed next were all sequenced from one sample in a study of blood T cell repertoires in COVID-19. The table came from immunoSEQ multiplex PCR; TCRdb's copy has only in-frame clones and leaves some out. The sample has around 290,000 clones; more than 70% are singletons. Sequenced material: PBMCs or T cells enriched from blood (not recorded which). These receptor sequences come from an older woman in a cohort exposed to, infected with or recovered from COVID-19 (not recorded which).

CDR3 in DNA: TGTGCCAGCGGTAGGACAGGGCGGTACGAGCAGTACTTC. Protein sequence: CASGRTGRYEQYF. The chain is built from TRBV7-2 and TRBJ2-7, with TRBD1 identical over 8 bases. The junction had 7 bases not matched to a gene; V was cut back by 8 bases and J by 4 bases. Per the germline V gene, CDR1 is SGHTA and CDR2 is FQGNSA. The CDR3 is 13 residues long.

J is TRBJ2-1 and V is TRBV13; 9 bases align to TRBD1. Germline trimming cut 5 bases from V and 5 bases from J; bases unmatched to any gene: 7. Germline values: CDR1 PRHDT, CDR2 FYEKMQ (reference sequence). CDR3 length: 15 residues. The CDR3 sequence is CASSHSDRGDNEQFF. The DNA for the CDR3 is TGTGCCAGCAGCCACTCGGACAGGGGTGACAATGAGCAGTTCTTC.

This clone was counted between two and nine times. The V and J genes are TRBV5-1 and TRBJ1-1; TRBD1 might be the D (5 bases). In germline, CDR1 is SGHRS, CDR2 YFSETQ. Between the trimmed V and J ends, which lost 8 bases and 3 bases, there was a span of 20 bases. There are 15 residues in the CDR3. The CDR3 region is CASSIGTPGDTEAFF. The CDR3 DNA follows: TGCGCCAGTTCGATCGGGACTCCGGGGGACACTGAAGCTTTCTTT. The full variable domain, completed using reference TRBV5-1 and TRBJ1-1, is KAGVTQTPRYLIKTRGQQVTLSCSPISGHRSVSWYQQTPGQGLQFLFEYFSETQRNKGNFPGRFSGRQFSNSRSEMNVSTLELGDSALYLCASSIGTPGDTEAFFGQGTRLTVV.

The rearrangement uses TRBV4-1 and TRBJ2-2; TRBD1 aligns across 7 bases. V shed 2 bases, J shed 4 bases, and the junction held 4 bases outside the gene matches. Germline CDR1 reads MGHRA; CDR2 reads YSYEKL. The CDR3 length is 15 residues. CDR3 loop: CASSQPTGRTGELFF. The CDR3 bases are TGCGCCAGCAGCCAACCGACAGGGCGCACCGGGGAGCTGTTTTTT.

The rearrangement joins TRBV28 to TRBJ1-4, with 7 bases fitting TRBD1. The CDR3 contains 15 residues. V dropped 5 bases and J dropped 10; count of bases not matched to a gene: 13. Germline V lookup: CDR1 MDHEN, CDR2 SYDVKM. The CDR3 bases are TGTGCCAGCAGTCCCGCTCGAGGGGGCGAAGGAAAACTGTTTTTT. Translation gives CASSPARGGEGKLFF.

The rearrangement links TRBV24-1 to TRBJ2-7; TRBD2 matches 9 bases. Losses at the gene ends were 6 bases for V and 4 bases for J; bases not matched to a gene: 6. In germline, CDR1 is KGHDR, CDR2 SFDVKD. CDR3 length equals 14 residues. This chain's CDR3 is CATSPSGAPYEQYF. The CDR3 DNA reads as TGTGCCACCAGTCCTAGCGGGGCCCCGTACGAGCAGTACTTC.

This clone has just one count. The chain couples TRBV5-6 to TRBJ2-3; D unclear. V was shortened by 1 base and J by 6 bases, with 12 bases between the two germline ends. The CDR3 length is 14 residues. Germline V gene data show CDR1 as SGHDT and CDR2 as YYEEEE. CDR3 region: CASSLLTGLDTQYF. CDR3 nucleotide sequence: TGTGCCAGCAGCTTGTTAACCGGTTTGGATACGCAGTATTTT.

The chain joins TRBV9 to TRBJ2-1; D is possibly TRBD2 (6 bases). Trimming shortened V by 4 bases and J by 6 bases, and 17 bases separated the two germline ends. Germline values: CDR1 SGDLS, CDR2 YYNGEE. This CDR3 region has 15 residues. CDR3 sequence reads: CASSPRLGDANEQFF. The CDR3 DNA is TGTGCCAGCAGCCCACGACTAGGAGACGCCAATGAGCAGTTCTTC.

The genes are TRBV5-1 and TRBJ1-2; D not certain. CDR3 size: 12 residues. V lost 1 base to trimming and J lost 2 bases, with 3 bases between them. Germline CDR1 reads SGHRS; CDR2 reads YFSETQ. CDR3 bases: TGCGCCAGCAGCTTGACAAACTATGGCTACACCTTC. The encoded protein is CASSLTNYGYTF.

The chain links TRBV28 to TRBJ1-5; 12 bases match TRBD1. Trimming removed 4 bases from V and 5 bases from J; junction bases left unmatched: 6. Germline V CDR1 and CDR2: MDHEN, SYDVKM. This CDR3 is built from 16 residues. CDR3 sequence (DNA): TGTGCCAGCAGTTCACCGGGACAGGGGGCTTATCAGCCCCAGCATTTT. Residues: CASSSPGQGAYQPQHF.

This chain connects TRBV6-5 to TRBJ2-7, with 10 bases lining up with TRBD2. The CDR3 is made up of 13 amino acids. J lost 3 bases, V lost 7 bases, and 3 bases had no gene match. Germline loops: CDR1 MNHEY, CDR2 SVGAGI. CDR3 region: CASTIAGGYEQYF. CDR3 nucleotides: TGTGCCAGCACCATAGCGGGAGGCTACGAGCAGTACTTC.

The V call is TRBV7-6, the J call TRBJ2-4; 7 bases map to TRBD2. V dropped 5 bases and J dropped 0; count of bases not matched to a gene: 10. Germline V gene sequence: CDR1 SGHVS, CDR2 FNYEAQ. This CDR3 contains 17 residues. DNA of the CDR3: TGTGCCAGCAGCCCAACGACTAGCCTGATAGCCAAAAACATTCAGTACTTC. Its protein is CASSPTTSLIAKNIQYF.

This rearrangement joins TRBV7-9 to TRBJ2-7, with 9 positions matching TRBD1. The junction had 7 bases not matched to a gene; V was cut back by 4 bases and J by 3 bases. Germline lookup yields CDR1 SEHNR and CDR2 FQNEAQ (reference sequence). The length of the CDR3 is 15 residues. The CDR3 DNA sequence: TGTGCCAGCAGCTCAGGGACAGGGTTGGGCTACGAGCAGTACTTC. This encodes CASSSGTGLGYEQYF.

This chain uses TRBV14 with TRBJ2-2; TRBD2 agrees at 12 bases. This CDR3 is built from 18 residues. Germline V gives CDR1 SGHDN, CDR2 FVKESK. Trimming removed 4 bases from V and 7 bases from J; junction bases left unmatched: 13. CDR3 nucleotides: TGTGCCAGCAGCCCTAATAAGCTAGCGGGAGGGCCCGTCGGGGAGCTGTTTTTT. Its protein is CASSPNKLAGGPVGELFF.

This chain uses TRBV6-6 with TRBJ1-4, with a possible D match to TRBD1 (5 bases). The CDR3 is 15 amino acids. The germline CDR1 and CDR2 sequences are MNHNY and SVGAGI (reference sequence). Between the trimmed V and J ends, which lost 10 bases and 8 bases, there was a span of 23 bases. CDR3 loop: CATSTPVGQGEKLFF. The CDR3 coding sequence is TGTGCCACCTCGACCCCAGTGGGGCAAGGCGAAAAACTGTTTTTT.

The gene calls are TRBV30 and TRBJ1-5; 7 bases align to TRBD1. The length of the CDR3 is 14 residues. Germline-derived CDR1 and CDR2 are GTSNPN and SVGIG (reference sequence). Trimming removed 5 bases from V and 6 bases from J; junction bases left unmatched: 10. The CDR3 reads CAWGGQDNFQPQHF. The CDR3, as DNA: TGTGCCTGGGGTGGACAGGACAACTTTCAGCCCCAGCATTTT.

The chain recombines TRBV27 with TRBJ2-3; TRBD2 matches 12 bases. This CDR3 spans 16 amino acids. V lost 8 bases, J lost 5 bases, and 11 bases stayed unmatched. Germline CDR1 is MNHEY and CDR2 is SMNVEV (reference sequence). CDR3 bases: TGTGCCAGCGGCCACCTACTAGCGGGAGGCGAAGATACGCAGTATTTT. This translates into CASGHLLAGGEDTQYF.

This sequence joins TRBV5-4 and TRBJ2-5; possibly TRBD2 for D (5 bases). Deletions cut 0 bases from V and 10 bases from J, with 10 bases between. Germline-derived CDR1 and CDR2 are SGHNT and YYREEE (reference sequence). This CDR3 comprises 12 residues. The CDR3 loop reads CASSLGGANQYF. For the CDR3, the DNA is TGTGCCAGCAGCTTGGGGGGAGCCAACCAGTACTTC.

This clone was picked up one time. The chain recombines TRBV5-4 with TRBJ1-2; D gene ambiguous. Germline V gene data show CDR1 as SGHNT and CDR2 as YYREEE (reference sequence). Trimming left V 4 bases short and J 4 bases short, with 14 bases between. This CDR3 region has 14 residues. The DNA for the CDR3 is TGTGCCAGCAGCGTGAGTTTGGACTCCTATGGCTACACCTTC. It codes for CASSVSLDSYGYTF.

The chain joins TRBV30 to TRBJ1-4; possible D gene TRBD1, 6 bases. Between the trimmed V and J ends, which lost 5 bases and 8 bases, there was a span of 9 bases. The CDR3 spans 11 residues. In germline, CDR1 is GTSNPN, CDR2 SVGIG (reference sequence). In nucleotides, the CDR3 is TGTGCCTGGGGGGGCGGGGAAAAACTGTTTTTT. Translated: CAWGGGEKLFF.

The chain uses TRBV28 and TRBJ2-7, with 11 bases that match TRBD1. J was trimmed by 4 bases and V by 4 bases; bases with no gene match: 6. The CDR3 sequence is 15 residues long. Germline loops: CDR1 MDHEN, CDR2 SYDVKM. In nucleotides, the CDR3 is TGTGCCAGCAGTTCCTCCGGGACAGGGGGTTACGAGCAGTACTTC. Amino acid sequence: CASSSSGTGGYEQYF.

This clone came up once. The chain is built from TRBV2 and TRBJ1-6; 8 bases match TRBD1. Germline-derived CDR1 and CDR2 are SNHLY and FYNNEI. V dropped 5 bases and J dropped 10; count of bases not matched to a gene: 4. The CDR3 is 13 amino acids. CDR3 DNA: TGTGCCAGCAGTTCGGACAGGGCCTCACCCCTCCACTTT. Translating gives CASSSDRASPLHF.

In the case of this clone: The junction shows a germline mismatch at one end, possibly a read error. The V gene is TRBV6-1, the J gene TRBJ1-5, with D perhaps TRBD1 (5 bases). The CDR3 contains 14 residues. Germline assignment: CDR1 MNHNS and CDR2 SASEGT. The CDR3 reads CASRDGHSNQPQHF. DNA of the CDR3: TGTGCCAGCCGTGACGGACATAGCAATCAGCCCCAGCATTTT.